Listed here are 12 T cell receptor beta chains from one sample, sequenced in a study of blood T cell repertoires in COVID-19. Some clones are missing from TCRdb's copy, which holds only in-frame ones; the method was immunoSEQ multiplex PCR. The table includes a few hundred thousand clones, about 85% detected once. Input material: PBMCs or T cells enriched from blood (not recorded which). These receptors were obtained from a woman between 50 and 59 years old who had been exposed to COVID-19.

The genes are TRBV11-3 and TRBJ2-1; 9 nucleotides line up with TRBD2. From germline, CDR1 is SGHNT and CDR2 YENEEA. V lost 4 bases to trimming and J lost 8 bases; unmatched junction nucleotides: 9. The CDR3 is 15 amino acids. The CDR3 reads CASSSRERGADEQFF. Written as DNA, the CDR3 is TGTGCCAGCAGCTCCCGGGAGCGGGGGGCGGATGAGCAGTTCTTC.

The chain has TRBV6-6 and TRBJ1-1; D possibly corresponds to TRBD1 (5 bases). V lost 5 bases to trimming and J lost 1 base, with 11 bases between them. Germline CDR1 is MNHNY and CDR2 is SVGAGI (reference sequence). The length of the CDR3 is 14 residues. CDR3 region: CASSAWDWNTEAFF. CDR3 DNA sequence: TGTGCCAGCAGTGCCTGGGACTGGAACACTGAAGCTTTCTTT.

This sequence joins TRBV27 and TRBJ2-2; D is ambiguous. The V end was cut by 5 bases, the J end by 3 bases, with 4 bases between. Germline V gives CDR1 MNHEY, CDR2 SMNVEV (reference sequence). CDR3 length: 12 amino acids. The CDR3 DNA is TGTGCCAGCAGTCCGGACACCGGGGAGCTGTTTTTT. As protein: CASSPDTGELFF.

The chain recombines TRBV12-2 with TRBJ1-2; TRBD1, the table's D call, was not compared with the DNA. TRBV12-2 has pseudogene status. The CDR3 consists of 15 residues. The CDR3 sequence: CASRSQGVQYYGYTF. The DNA of the CDR3 is TGTGCAAGTCGCTCTCAGGGGGTCCAGTACTATGGCTACACCTTC.

A few counts support this clone. The rearrangement links TRBV4-3 to TRBJ1-6; D uncertain. The CDR3 has 14 residues. Germline V gene lookup returns CDR1 LGHNA and CDR2 YSLEER. V was shortened by 4 bases and J by 7 bases, with 11 bases between the two germline ends. CDR3 region: CASSPAAVNSPLHF. The CDR3 nucleotides read TGCGCCAGCAGCCCGGCGGCAGTAAATTCACCCCTCCACTTT.

This clone was detected once. The CDR3 DNA is TGCGCCAGCAGCTTGGTGACGGGGGGGCCAGAGACCCAGTACTTC. Encoded protein: CASSLVTGGPETQYF. This rearrangement joins TRBV5-1 to TRBJ2-5, with 8 bases aligning to TRBD2. V shed 0 bases and J 4 bases; nucleotides not matched to a gene: 5. This CDR3 contains 15 residues. Germline loops: CDR1 SGHRS, CDR2 YFSETQ.

V is TRBV11-2 and J is TRBJ1-1; D unclear. Germline assignment: CDR1 SGHAT and CDR2 FQNNGV. CDR3 length: 14 amino acids. Trimming removed 5 bases from V and 1 base from J, with 11 bases in between. Here the CDR3 DNA reads TGTGCCAGCAGCCTATATACAGCGAACACTGAAGCTTTCTTT. It specifies CASSLYTANTEAFF. Full variable domain (missing parts from reference TRBV11-2 and TRBJ1-1): EAGVAQSPRYKIIEKRQSVAFWCNPISGHATLYWYQQILGQGPKLLIQFQNNGVVDDSQLPKDRFSAERLKGVDSTLKIQPAKLEDSAVYLCASSLYTANTEAFFGQGTRLTVV.

The genes are TRBV2 and TRBJ1-5, with 7 positions matching TRBD1. In germline, CDR1 is SNHLY, CDR2 FYNNEI. The CDR3 runs 14 residues. J was trimmed by 6 bases and V by 3 bases; bases with no gene match: 5. The CDR3 sequence is CASSEGQRGQPQHF. The CDR3, as DNA: TGTGCCAGCAGTGAGGGACAGCGTGGTCAGCCCCAGCATTTT.

This chain links TRBV9 with TRBJ1-6, with a tentative D call TRBD1 (5 bases). V was trimmed by 0 bases and J by 10 bases, leaving 14 bases between them. From germline, CDR1 is SGDLS and CDR2 YYNGEE. This CDR3 comprises 15 residues. CDR3 amino acids: CASSVAGTGVSPLHF. In DNA, the CDR3 is TGTGCCAGCAGCGTAGCAGGAACAGGCGTGTCACCCCTCCACTTT.

The V call is TRBV2, the J call TRBJ2-3; D perhaps matches TRBD1 (5 bases). There are 14 residues in the CDR3. V was cut by 2 bases and J by 4 bases, with 10 bases left in between. Germline V gene sequence: CDR1 SNHLY, CDR2 FYNNEI. The CDR3 loop reads CASSERTSADTQYF. DNA for the CDR3: TGTGCCAGCAGTGAAAGGACATCGGCAGATACGCAGTATTTT.

This rearrangement joins TRBV5-1 to TRBJ1-1; 7 bases align to TRBD1. This CDR3 comprises 13 residues. The germline gives CDR1 SGHRS, CDR2 YFSETQ. After removal of 2 bases from V and 4 bases from J, the junction contained 2 bases not matched to a gene. The CDR3 sequence: CASSLQGFTEAFF. The CDR3 region has the DNA TGCGCCAGCAGCTTACAGGGGTTCACTGAAGCTTTCTTT.

The chain carries TRBV21-1 and TRBJ1-2; the D call TRBD1 from the table was never checked on the DNA. TRBV21-1 is listed as a pseudogene. The CDR3 sequence is 21 residues long. The DNA of the CDR3 is TGTGCCAGCAGCAAAGGGCCGGCAGGATTAGGTGCAGCAAAACGCGAATATGGCTACACCTTC. Translation gives CASSKGPAGLGAAKREYGYTF.